Described below is a single T cell receptor beta chain sequence and its context. Antigen: not known. This entry is derived from a study of radiotherapy plus CTLA-4 blockade in lung cancer. Study summary: An objective response was seen in roughly a sixth of patients, and disease control in around 31%.

Germline assignment: CDR1 MNHEY and CDR2 SVGAGI. The CDR3 runs to 15 residues. V lost 0 bases and J lost 3; bases outside the gene matches: 4. Participants had chemo-refractory metastatic non-small-cell lung cancer and were treated with focal radiation plus ipilimumab CTLA-4 blockade. The assay was immunoSEQ multiplex PCR, and TCRdb's table has in-frame clones only and misses some. The sample holds approximately 52,000 clones, about 77% seen once. General study points: Early blood T cell clone dynamics, with interferon-beta, were reported to best predict response. Tumor-derived TCR clones expanded in blood after radiotherapy plus ipilimumab.

V is TRBV6-5 and J is TRBJ1-2; TRBD1 matches 7 bases. The material sequenced was peripheral blood, taken from a patient treated with radiotherapy plus ipilimumab. This clonotype originated in a human donor with non-small cell lung cancer whose response to radiotherapy plus ipilimumab could not be evaluated. As DNA, the CDR3 is TGTGCCAGCAGTTACTCTACGACAGGGTACTATGGCTACACCTTC. As protein: CASSYSTTGYYGYTF.